The rows below give T cell receptor beta chains drawn from one sample of a study of T cells after yellow fever vaccination. TCRdb passed the 5' RACE reads through MiXCR, listing each CDR3 protein once. The sample gives about 580,000 distinct CDR3 sequences, 17% of which show up once; roughly 17% is in the top ten. The source was PBMCs, collected 4 to 5 days after the first yellow fever vaccination. The source of these receptors is a man aged 18 to 29 who received the YFV17D yellow fever vaccine. Both conserved end residues are part of each CDR3. D genes are given only for firm matches. Only part of the rows carry a size: once, few, many, or a class if the clone is expanded.

len: 15
abundance: few
j_gene: TRBJ1-5
v_gene: TRBV24-1
d_gene: TRBD1
CDR3nt: TGTGCCACCAGTGAACCGGGACAGGGGAATCAGCCCCAGCATTTT
CDR3aa: CATSEPGQGNQPQHF

len: 16
abundance: .
j_gene: TRBJ1-6
v_gene: TRBV12-3/TRBV12-4
d_gene: TRBD1
CDR3nt: TGTGCCAGCAGTTTGTCAAGGACAGGGGGCCGGGAACCCCTCCACTTT
CDR3aa: CASSLSRTGGREPLHF

len: 14
abundance: .
j_gene: TRBJ1-1
v_gene: TRBV4-2
d_gene: .
CDR3nt: TGTGCCAGCAGCCGAACGGACAGGAACACTGAAGCTTTCTTT
CDR3aa: CASSRTDRNTEAFF

len: 13
abundance: few
j_gene: TRBJ2-5
v_gene: TRBV5-1
d_gene: .
CDR3nt: TGCGCCAGCGTGAGGGGTAGCGGAGAGACCCAGTACTTC
CDR3aa: CASVRGSGETQYF

len: 15
abundance: .
j_gene: TRBJ1-5
v_gene: TRBV6-2/TRBV6-3
d_gene: .
CDR3nt: TGTGCCAGCACTGGGGGAACAGGTGGTATGCGGCCCCAGCATTTT
CDR3aa: CASTGGTGGMRPQHF

len: 13
abundance: .
j_gene: TRBJ2-7
v_gene: TRBV4-1
d_gene: .
CDR3nt: TGCGCCAGCAGCCGGAGCGTACACTACGAGCAGTACTTC
CDR3aa: CASSRSVHYEQYF

len: 13
abundance: .
j_gene: TRBJ2-7
v_gene: TRBV6-2/TRBV6-3
d_gene: .
CDR3nt: TGTGCCAGCAGAAACGCCCGTCCGGTGACAGCGCTCTTC
CDR3aa: CASRNARPVTALF

len: 16
abundance: .
j_gene: TRBJ2-2
v_gene: TRBV7-9
d_gene: TRBD1
CDR3nt: TGTGCCAGCAGCGCGGACAGGCCCAGGGGCGCCGGGGAGCTGTTTTTT
CDR3aa: CASSADRPRGAGELFF

len: 14
abundance: many
j_gene: TRBJ1-1
v_gene: TRBV7-2
d_gene: .
CDR3nt: TGTGCCAGCAGCTTCGGATCCCCGAACACTGAAGCTTTCTTT
CDR3aa: CASSFGSPNTEAFF

len: 12
abundance: many
j_gene: TRBJ2-7
v_gene: TRBV5-1
d_gene: .
CDR3nt: TGCGCCAGCAGTGACGGTAATTACGAGCAGTACTTC
CDR3aa: CASSDGNYEQYF